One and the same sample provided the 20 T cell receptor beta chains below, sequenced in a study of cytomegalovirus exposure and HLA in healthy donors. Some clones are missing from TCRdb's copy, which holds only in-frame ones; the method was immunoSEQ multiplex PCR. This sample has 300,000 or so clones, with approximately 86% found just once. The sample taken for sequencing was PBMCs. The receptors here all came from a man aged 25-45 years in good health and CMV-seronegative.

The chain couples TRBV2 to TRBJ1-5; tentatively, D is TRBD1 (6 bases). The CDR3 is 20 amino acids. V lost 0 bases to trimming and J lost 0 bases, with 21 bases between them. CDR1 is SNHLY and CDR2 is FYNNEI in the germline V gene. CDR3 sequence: CASSEALWDNPPYSNQPQHF. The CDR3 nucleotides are TGTGCCAGCAGTGAAGCGCTTTGGGACAACCCTCCCTATAGCAATCAGCCCCAGCATTTT.

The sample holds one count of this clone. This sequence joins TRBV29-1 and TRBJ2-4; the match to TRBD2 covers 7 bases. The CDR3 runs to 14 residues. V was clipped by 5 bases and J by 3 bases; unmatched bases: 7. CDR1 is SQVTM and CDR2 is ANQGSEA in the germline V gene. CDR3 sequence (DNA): TGCAGCGTTAGCGGGGTCCTCTTCAAAAACATTCAGTACTTC. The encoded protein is CSVSGVLFKNIQYF.

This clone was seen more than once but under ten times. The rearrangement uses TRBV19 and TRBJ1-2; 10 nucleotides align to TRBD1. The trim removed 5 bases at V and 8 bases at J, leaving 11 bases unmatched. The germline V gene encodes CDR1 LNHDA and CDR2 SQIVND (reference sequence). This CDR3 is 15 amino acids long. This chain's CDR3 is CASSRDRGALGGYTF. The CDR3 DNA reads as TGTGCCAGTAGTCGGGACAGGGGCGCCCTCGGGGGCTACACCTTC.

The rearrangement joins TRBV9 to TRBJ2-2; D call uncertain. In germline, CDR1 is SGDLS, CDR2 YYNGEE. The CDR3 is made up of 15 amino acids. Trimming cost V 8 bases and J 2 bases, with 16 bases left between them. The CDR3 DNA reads TGTGCCAGTACCCCCGAGCAAGCTAACACCGGGGAGCTGTTTTTT. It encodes CASTPEQANTGELFF.

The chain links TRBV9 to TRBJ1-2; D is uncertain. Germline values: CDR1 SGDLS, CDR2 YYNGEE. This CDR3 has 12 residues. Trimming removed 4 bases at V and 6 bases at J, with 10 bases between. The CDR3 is CASSPRVDGYTF. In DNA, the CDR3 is TGTGCCAGCAGCCCCCGGGTGGATGGCTACACCTTC.

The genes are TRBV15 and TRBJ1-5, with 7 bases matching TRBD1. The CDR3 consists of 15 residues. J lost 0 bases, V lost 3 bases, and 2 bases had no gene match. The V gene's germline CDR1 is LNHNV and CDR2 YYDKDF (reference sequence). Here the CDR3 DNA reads TGTGCCACCAGCAGGGACAGGTATAGCAATCAGCCCCAGCATTTT. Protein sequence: CATSRDRYSNQPQHF.

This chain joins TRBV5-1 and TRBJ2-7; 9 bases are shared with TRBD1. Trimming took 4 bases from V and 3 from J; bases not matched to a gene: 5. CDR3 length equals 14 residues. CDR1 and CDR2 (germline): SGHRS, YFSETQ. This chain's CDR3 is CASSLKTGGYEQYF. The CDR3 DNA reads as TGCGCCAGCAGCCTGAAGACAGGGGGCTACGAGCAGTACTTC.

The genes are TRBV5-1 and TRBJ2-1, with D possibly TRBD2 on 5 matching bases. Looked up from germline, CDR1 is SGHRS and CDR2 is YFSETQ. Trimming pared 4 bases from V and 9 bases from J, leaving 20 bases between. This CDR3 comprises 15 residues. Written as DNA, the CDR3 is TGCGCCAGCAGCGTGTCCTTAACGGAGGTCAGTGAGCAGTTCTTC. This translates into CASSVSLTEVSEQFF.

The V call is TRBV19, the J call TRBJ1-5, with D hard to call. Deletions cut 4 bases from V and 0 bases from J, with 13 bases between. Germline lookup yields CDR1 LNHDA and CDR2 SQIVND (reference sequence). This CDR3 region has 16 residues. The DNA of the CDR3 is TGTGCCAGTAGTAGAGAGGCCACCATTAGCAATCAGCCCCAGCATTTT. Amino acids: CASSREATISNQPQHF.

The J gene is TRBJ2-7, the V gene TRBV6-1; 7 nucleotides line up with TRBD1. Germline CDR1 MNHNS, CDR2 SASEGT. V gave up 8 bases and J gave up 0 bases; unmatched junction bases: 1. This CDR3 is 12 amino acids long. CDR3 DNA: TGTGCCAGCGGGACAGACTCCTACGAGCAGTACTTC. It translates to CASGTDSYEQYF.

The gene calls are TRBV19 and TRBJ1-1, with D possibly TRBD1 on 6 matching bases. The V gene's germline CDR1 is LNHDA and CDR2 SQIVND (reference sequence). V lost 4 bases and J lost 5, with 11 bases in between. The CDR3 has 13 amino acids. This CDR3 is CASSTGQSTEAFF. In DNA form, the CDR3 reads TGTGCCAGTAGTACCGGACAGTCAACTGAAGCTTTCTTT.

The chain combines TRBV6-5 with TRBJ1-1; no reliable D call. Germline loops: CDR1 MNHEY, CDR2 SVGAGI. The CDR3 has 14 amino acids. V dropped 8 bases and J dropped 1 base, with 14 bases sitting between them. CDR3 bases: TGTGCCAGCTCTGGCGCGGGTCCGAACACTGAAGCTTTCTTT. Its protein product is CASSGAGPNTEAFF.

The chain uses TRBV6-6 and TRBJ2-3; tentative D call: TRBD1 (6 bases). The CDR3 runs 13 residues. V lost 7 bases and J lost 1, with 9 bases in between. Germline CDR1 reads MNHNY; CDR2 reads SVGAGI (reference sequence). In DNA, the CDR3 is TGTGCCAGCAAGGCAGGGGGCACAGATACGCAGTATTTT. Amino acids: CASKAGGTDTQYF.

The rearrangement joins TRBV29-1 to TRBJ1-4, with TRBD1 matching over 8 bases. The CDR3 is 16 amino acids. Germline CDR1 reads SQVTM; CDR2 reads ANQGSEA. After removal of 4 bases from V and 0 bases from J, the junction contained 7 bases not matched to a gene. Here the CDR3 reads CSVAQGGIATNEKLFF. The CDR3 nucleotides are TGCAGCGTTGCACAGGGGGGGATTGCAACTAATGAAAAACTGTTTTTT.

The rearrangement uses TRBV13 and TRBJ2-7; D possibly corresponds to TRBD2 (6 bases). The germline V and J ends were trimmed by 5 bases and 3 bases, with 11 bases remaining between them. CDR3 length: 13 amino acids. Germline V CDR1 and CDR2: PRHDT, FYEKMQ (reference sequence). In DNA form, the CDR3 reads TGTGCCAGCAGCCCGGGACTCCTCTACGAGCAGTACTTC. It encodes CASSPGLLYEQYF.

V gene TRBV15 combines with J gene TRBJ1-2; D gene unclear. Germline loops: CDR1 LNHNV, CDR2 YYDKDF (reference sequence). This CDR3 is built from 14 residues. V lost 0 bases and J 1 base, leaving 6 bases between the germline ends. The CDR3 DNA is TGTGCCACCAGCAGAGAAGGAGTTAACTATGGCTACACCTTC. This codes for CATSREGVNYGYTF.

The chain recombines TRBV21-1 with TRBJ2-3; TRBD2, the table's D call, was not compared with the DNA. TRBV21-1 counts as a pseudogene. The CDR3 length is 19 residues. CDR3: CASSKSRQTSGRGADTQYF. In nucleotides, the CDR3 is TGTGCCAGCAGCAAATCTCGGCAAACTAGCGGGAGGGGCGCAGATACGCAGTATTTT.

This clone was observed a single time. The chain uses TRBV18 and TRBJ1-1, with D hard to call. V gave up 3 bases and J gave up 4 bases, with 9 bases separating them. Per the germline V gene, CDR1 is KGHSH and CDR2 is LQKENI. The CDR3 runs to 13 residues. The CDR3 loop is CASSPQYGTEAFF. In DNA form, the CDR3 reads TGTGCCAGCTCACCTCAATACGGCACTGAAGCTTTCTTT.

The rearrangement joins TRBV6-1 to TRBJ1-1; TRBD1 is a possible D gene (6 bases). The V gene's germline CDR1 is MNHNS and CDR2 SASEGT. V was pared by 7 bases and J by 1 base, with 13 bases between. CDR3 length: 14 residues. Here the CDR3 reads CASTDTRGNTEAFF. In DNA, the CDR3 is TGTGCCAGCACCGATACCAGGGGGAACACTGAAGCTTTCTTT.

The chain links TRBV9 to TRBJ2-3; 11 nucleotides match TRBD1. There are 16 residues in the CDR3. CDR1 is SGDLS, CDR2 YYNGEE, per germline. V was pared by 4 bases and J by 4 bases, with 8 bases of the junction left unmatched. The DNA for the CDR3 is TGTGCCAGCAGCTGGACTGGGACAGGGGGTTCAGATACGCAGTATTTT. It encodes CASSWTGTGGSDTQYF. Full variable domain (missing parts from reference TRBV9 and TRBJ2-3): DSGVTQTPKHLITATGQRVTLRCSPRSGDLSVYWYQQSLDQGLQFLIQYYNGEERAKGNILERFSAQQFPDLHSELNLSSLELGDSALYFCASSWTGTGGSDTQYFGPGTRLTVL.